The 13 T cell receptor beta chains in this list originate from one sample, sequenced in a study of type 1 and type 2 diabetes patients (dated by TCRdb to about 2016). The sample was run on an Illumina MiSeq. Genomic DNA from sorted T cell subsets was used as template for TCRbeta CDR3 amplification. The TCRbeta CDR3 region was amplified by multiplex PCR with 30 forward and 13 reverse primers. TCRdb reran the public reads through fastp at Q25 and MiXCR, keeping productive beta chains. Rows with a matching CDR3 protein are joined into one entry that keeps the most common DNA and genes. Counted in this sample were around 300,000 distinct CDR3 sequences; more than 45% of them appeared once. In total, the top ten clones hold roughly 13% of the sample. The sample comprised peripheral blood mononuclear cells (PBMCs). The origin of the receptors is a man between 18 and 35 years old with type 2 diabetes.

A few counts support this clonotype. The chain employs TRBV29-1 and TRBJ1-1, with D possibly being TRBD1 (5 bases). The V and J ends lost 4 bases and 0 bases respectively, with 12 bases between them. This CDR3 has 14 amino acids. Per germline, CDR1 SQVTM and CDR2 ANQGSEA. DNA of the CDR3: TGCAGCGTTGTCCGGGGGGGAGTGAACACTGAAGCTTTCTTT. Amino acids: CSVVRGGVNTEAFF.

The genes are TRBV5-5 and TRBJ2-5; tentatively, D is TRBD1 (6 bases). V was clipped by 4 bases and J by 3 bases, with 19 bases between them. Germline values: CDR1 SGHKS, CDR2 YYEKEE (reference sequence). The CDR3 is made up of 16 amino acids. Written as DNA, the CDR3 is TGTGCCAGCAGCCCATATCGTTACAGGGTAAAAGAGACCCAGTACTTC. Its protein product is CASSPYRYRVKETQYF. The full variable domain, rest sourced from reference TRBV5-5 and TRBJ2-5, is DAGVTQSPTHLIKTRGQQVTLRCSPISGHKSVSWYQQVLGQGPQFIFQYYEKEERGRGNFPDRFSARQFPNYSSELNVNALLLGDSALYLCASSPYRYRVKETQYFGPGTRLLVL.

The V gene is TRBV7-2, the J gene TRBJ2-7; D is undetermined. In germline, CDR1 is SGHTA, CDR2 FQGNSA. The CDR3 runs to 15 residues. Deletions cut 3 bases from V and 6 bases from J, with 18 bases between. CDR3 bases: TGTGCCAGCAGCTTCCCGGACCGTCAACCCTGCGAGCAGTACTTC. It encodes CASSFPDRQPCEQYF.

Regarding this clonotype: A junction boundary mismatches the germline segment, possibly from a read error. This chain connects TRBV10-3 to TRBJ1-5; D might be TRBD1 (5 bases). Germline loops: CDR1 ENHRY, CDR2 SYGVKD. This CDR3 comprises 14 residues. CDR3 region: CASSSHGRDQPQHF. CDR3 DNA sequence: TGTGCCAGCAGTTCTCACGGCAGGGATCAGCCCCAGCATTTT.

J is TRBJ1-6 and V is TRBV6-4; 7 nucleotides align to TRBD1. This CDR3 spans 14 amino acids. Trimming removed 3 bases from V and 10 bases from J; junction bases left unmatched: 6. Germline V gives CDR1 MRHNA, CDR2 SNTAGT. Written as DNA, the CDR3 is TGTGCCAGCAGTGAGACAGGGCTTGGGTCACCCCTCCACTTT. This gives the protein CASSETGLGSPLHF.

The V gene is TRBV7-8, the J gene TRBJ1-1; 8 bases map to TRBD1. Germline V gene sequence: CDR1 SGHVS, CDR2 FQNEAQ. The CDR3 is 15 amino acids. Losses at the gene ends were 10 bases for V and 0 bases for J; bases not matched to a gene: 10. The CDR3 is CAISRGTGLNTEAFF. The DNA for the CDR3 is TGTGCCATCAGTCGAGGGACAGGCTTGAACACTGAAGCTTTCTTT. Supplemented by reference TRBV7-8 and TRBJ1-1, the full variable domain reads GAGVSQSPRYKVAKRGQDVALRCDPISGHVSLFWYQQALGQGPEFLTYFQNEAQLDKSGLPSDRFFAERPEGSVSTLKIQRTQQEDSAVYLCAISRGTGLNTEAFFGQGTRLTVV.

J is TRBJ2-3 and V is TRBV6-2 or TRBV6-3, with TRBD1 matching over 7 bases. Germline V gene lookup returns CDR1 MNHEY and CDR2 SVGEGT. V lost 6 bases and J lost 3; bases outside the gene matches: 9. The length of the CDR3 is 15 residues. The CDR3 loop is CASRPDRVETDTQYF. In DNA, the CDR3 is TGTGCCAGCAGACCTGACAGGGTAGAGACAGATACGCAGTATTTT.

The chain carries TRBV29-1 and TRBJ2-7, with no clear D. The CDR3 is 12 amino acids. The germline V gene has CDR1 SQVTM and CDR2 ANQGSEA. V was clipped by 7 bases and J by 3 bases, with 13 bases between them. Written as DNA, the CDR3 is TGCAGCGCCGAGGACCAGAACTACGAGCAGTACTTC. Amino acid sequence: CSAEDQNYEQYF.

This chain connects TRBV9 to TRBJ1-2, with D maybe TRBD1 (5 bases). The CDR3 is made up of 14 amino acids. Trimming pared 0 bases from V and 4 bases from J, leaving 10 bases between. CDR1 and CDR2 from the germline V gene are SGDLS and YYNGEE. The chain's CDR3 is CASSVDGGVYGYTF. CDR3 DNA: TGTGCCAGCAGCGTAGATGGAGGGGTCTATGGCTACACCTTC.

V usage is TRBV19 and J usage is TRBJ2-7; 8 bases fit TRBD1. The CDR3 spans 15 residues. Germline V CDR1 and CDR2: LNHDA, SQIVND (reference sequence). Unmatched junction bases numbered 9, after V lost 6 bases and J lost 2 bases. CDR3 sequence: CASRAGTGATYEQYF. The CDR3 DNA reads as TGTGCCAGTAGAGCCGGGACAGGAGCTACCTACGAGCAGTACTTC.

This clonotype has a single count. The chain couples TRBV7-3 to TRBJ1-1; D remains ambiguous. The CDR3 spans 14 residues. V gave up 2 bases and J gave up 2 bases, with 9 bases separating them. Per germline, CDR1 SGHTA and CDR2 FQGTGA. The CDR3 coding sequence is TGTGCCAGCAGCTTACGGTCCACTAACACTGAAGCTTTCTTT. Protein sequence: CASSLRSTNTEAFF.

This sequence joins TRBV30 and TRBJ2-2, with TRBD1 as a possible D gene (5 bases). This CDR3 comprises 13 residues. From germline, CDR1 is GTSNPN and CDR2 SVGIG (reference sequence). Deletions cut 6 bases from V and 2 bases from J, with 10 bases between. CDR3 amino acids: CACVQDNTGELFF. Written as DNA, the CDR3 is TGTGCCTGCGTACAGGACAACACCGGGGAGCTGTTTTTT.

This clonotype was counted a few times. The rearrangement joins TRBV27 to TRBJ2-2; the match to TRBD1 covers 7 bases. The CDR3 is made up of 14 amino acids. The trim removed 10 bases at V and 4 bases at J, leaving 9 bases unmatched. The germline gives CDR1 MNHEY, CDR2 SMNVEV (reference sequence). In nucleotides, the CDR3 is TGTGCCACGACGGGACAGCCGCGCACCGGGGAGCTGTTTTTT. This gives the protein CATTGQPRTGELFF.